These 32 T cell receptor beta chains came from one sample sequenced in a study of cytomegalovirus exposure and HLA in healthy donors. The study ran its PCR with 60 Vbeta and 13 Jbeta primers. TCRdb keeps only in-frame clones here, not all; method: immunoSEQ multiplex PCR. The top ten hold 2% to 2.5% of the sample, which has some 140,000 clones, about 61% seen once. Source material: PBMCs. These receptors originate from a woman aged 40 to 50 in good health and CMV-seronegative.

The genes are TRBV2 and TRBJ1-3, with 8 bases aligning to TRBD1. The CDR3 consists of 15 residues. The V and J ends lost 4 bases and 4 bases, in that order; junction bases with no gene match: 6. Germline CDR1 and CDR2: SNHLY and FYNNEI. For the CDR3, the DNA is TGTGCCAGCAGTGCCCAGGGGGCGCAAGGAAACACCATATATTTT. Translated, it gives CASSAQGAQGNTIYF.

The rearrangement uses TRBV5-4 and TRBJ2-2; D perhaps matches TRBD2 (5 bases). V was pared by 4 bases and J by 3 bases, with 13 bases between. The CDR3 spans 15 residues. CDR1 SGHNT and CDR2 YYREEE come from the germline V gene (reference sequence). The CDR3 bases are TGTGCCAGCAGCCCCACGGGGTTATACACCGGGGAGCTGTTTTTT. As protein: CASSPTGLYTGELFF.

This clone was picked up a small number of times. V is TRBV5-1 and J is TRBJ2-5, with a tentative D call TRBD1 (6 bases). Germline V CDR1 and CDR2: SGHRS, YFSETQ. Trimming shortened V by 4 bases and J by 5 bases, and 12 bases separated the two germline ends. The CDR3 length is 13 residues. CDR3 in amino acids: CASSLQGKETQYF. CDR3 nucleotide sequence: TGCGCCAGCAGCCTACAGGGAAAGGAGACCCAGTACTTC.

This chain joins TRBV7-9 and TRBJ2-7; TRBD1 agrees at 10 bases. The trim removed 5 bases at V and 3 bases at J, leaving 7 bases unmatched. CDR1 and CDR2 from the germline V gene are SEHNR and FQNEAQ (reference sequence). The CDR3 has 15 amino acids. In DNA, the CDR3 is TGTGCCAGCAGCGCGGGGACAGGGGCAAGCTACGAGCAGTACTTC. The encoded protein is CASSAGTGASYEQYF.

The V call is TRBV7-9, the J call TRBJ1-2; D is possibly TRBD1 (6 bases). Trimming left V 1 base short and J 6 bases short, with 15 bases between. CDR1 SEHNR and CDR2 FQNEAQ come from the germline V gene (reference sequence). This CDR3 is 15 amino acids long. Here the CDR3 reads CASSLGNRVGDGYTF. The CDR3 DNA reads as TGTGCCAGCAGCTTAGGAAACAGGGTGGGAGATGGCTACACCTTC.

This clone was seen just once. One end of the junction varies from germline; a read error may be responsible. This specimen includes other DNA sequences encoding the same CDR3. The CDR3 region has the DNA TGTGCCAGCAGGGCACGGGACAGGGACACCGAAGCTTTCTTT. Protein product: CASRARDRDTEAFF. This chain connects TRBV5-6 to TRBJ1-1; 9 bases line up with TRBD1. Germline assignment: CDR1 SGHDT and CDR2 YYEEEE. CDR3 size: 14 residues.

The chain has TRBV5-6 and TRBJ2-2, with D maybe TRBD2 (6 bases). CDR1 and CDR2 (germline): SGHDT, YYEEEE. The CDR3 contains 17 residues. The V and J ends lost 3 bases and 5 bases respectively, with 20 bases between them. The CDR3 reads CASSSPDYSLSTGELFF. CDR3 coding DNA: TGTGCCAGCAGCTCTCCGGACTACTCATTGAGTACCGGGGAGCTGTTTTTT.

The CDR3: CASSPSSGGANTGELFF. The CDR3 coding sequence is TGCGCCAGCAGCCCTTCTAGCGGGGGGGCGAACACCGGGGAGCTGTTTTTT. The chain carries TRBV5-1 and TRBJ2-2; 12 bases align to TRBD2. Trimming removed 4 bases from V and 0 bases from J; junction bases left unmatched: 4. The CDR3 spans 17 residues. Germline V gives CDR1 SGHRS, CDR2 YFSETQ.

The table lists this clone with a few counts. V is TRBV5-4 and J is TRBJ1-3; the match to TRBD1 covers 7 bases. In germline, CDR1 is SGHNT, CDR2 YYREEE (reference sequence). This CDR3 is 14 amino acids long. The junction had 5 bases not matched to a gene; V was cut back by 4 bases and J by 4 bases. The CDR3 reads CASSDRAGGNTIYF. The CDR3 bases are TGTGCCAGCAGCGACAGGGCCGGGGGAAACACCATATATTTT.

J is TRBJ1-5 and V is TRBV7-8; possible D gene TRBD1, 6 bases. In germline, CDR1 is SGHVS, CDR2 FQNEAQ. V lost 3 bases and J 2 bases, leaving 20 bases between the germline ends. CDR3 length equals 18 residues. CDR3 coding DNA: TGTGCCAGCAGCTTTGCGTACCCCGGGGGGGGCCGCAATCAGCCCCAGCATTTT. Protein product: CASSFAYPGGGRNQPQHF.

The chain employs TRBV6-5 and TRBJ1-6; the D gene is possibly TRBD1 (6 bases). The CDR3 length is 13 residues. Germline V lookup: CDR1 MNHEY, CDR2 SVGAGI. V was cut by 5 bases and J by 7 bases, with 9 bases left in between. CDR3 loop: CASSTGPNSPLHF. CDR3 nucleotide sequence: TGTGCCAGCAGTACAGGGCCCAATTCACCCCTCCACTTT.

The gene calls are TRBV7-9 and TRBJ1-4; D gene ambiguous. The CDR3 extends over 13 amino acids. Trimming took 3 bases from V and 5 from J, leaving 7 bases between them. Germline V CDR1 and CDR2: SEHNR, FQNEAQ (reference sequence). The CDR3 DNA reads TGTGCCAGCAGCTTGAGTCTAAATGAAAAACTGTTTTTT. The encoded protein is CASSLSLNEKLFF.

The chain has TRBV5-1 and TRBJ1-2, with TRBD1 identical over 8 bases. The CDR3 has 14 amino acids. The germline gives CDR1 SGHRS, CDR2 YFSETQ. J was trimmed by 4 bases and V by 2 bases; bases with no gene match: 4. In DNA, the CDR3 is TGCGCCAGCAGCTTACTTACAGGGGGCTATGGCTACACCTTC. Translated: CASSLLTGGYGYTF.

The chain employs TRBV4-2 and TRBJ1-1; TRBD1 aligns across 7 bases. V gave up 1 base and J gave up 1 base; unmatched junction bases: 9. CDR1 is LGHNA, CDR2 YNFKEQ, per germline. CDR3 length: 17 residues. Here the CDR3 reads CASSQGRSGQPNTEAFF. The CDR3 nucleotides are TGTGCCAGCAGCCAAGGGAGGTCGGGACAGCCGAACACTGAAGCTTTCTTT.

This chain uses TRBV7-2 with TRBJ1-1; maybe TRBD1 (6 bases). The ends were cut back, 1 base at V and 4 bases at J, with 10 bases in the middle. Germline CDR1 reads SGHTA; CDR2 reads FQGNSA. CDR3 size: 14 residues. The DNA for the CDR3 is TGTGCCAGCAGCTTAGTCGGACAGCTCACTGAAGCTTTCTTT. Protein sequence: CASSLVGQLTEAFF.

The V call is TRBV4-1, the J call TRBJ1-1; tentatively, D is TRBD1 (6 bases). Trimming removed 4 bases at V and 5 bases at J, with 17 bases between. CDR1 is MGHRA and CDR2 is YSYEKL in the germline V gene. The CDR3 extends over 15 amino acids. CDR3 nucleotide sequence: TGCGCCAGCAGCCGAGGCGGGAGGGGGGGGACTGAAGCTTTCTTT. Translation: CASSRGGRGGTEAFF.

The V gene is TRBV19, the J gene TRBJ1-5; 8 nucleotides match TRBD1. The germline CDR1 and CDR2 sequences are LNHDA and SQIVND (reference sequence). The CDR3 is 15 amino acids. With V trimmed by 3 bases and J by 2 bases, 3 bases remained unmatched. Here the CDR3 DNA reads TGTGCCAGTAGTATCTTGGACAGGGGCAATCAGCCCCAGCATTTT. Its protein product is CASSILDRGNQPQHF.

The chain couples TRBV30 to TRBJ1-1; no clear D. CDR3 length: 14 residues. From germline, CDR1 is GTSNPN and CDR2 SVGIG (reference sequence). Between the trimmed V and J ends, which lost 4 bases and 0 bases, there was a span of 12 bases. CDR3 loop: CAWTLRAVNTEAFF. In DNA form, the CDR3 reads TGTGCCTGGACTCTGAGGGCGGTGAACACTGAAGCTTTCTTT.

The rearrangement joins TRBV10-3 to TRBJ1-1; D gene ambiguous. The CDR3 is made up of 13 amino acids. Deletions cut 7 bases from V and 3 bases from J, with 12 bases between. CDR1 and CDR2 (germline): ENHRY, SYGVKD. The CDR3 region is CAIMTGDYTEAFF. For the CDR3, the DNA is TGTGCCATCATGACCGGGGATTACACTGAAGCTTTCTTT.

J is TRBJ2-4 and V is TRBV10-1; 7 bases line up with TRBD1. Trimming took 2 bases from V and 1 from J; bases not matched to a gene: 11. Germline-derived CDR1 and CDR2 are WNHNN and SYGVQD (reference sequence). This CDR3 has 18 residues. This CDR3 reads CASSEPGTAYLAKNIQYF. DNA for the CDR3: TGCGCCAGCAGTGAGCCCGGGACAGCTTATCTGGCCAAAAACATTCAGTACTTC.

To note about this clone: Other nucleotide sequences from this sample produce the same CDR3. The chain carries TRBV7-6 and TRBJ2-3, with 7 bases fitting TRBD1. Looked up from germline, CDR1 is SGHVS and CDR2 is FNYEAQ. The V gene end was trimmed by 4 bases and the J gene end by 3 bases; junction bases not matched to a gene: 7. This CDR3 region has 15 residues. CDR3 DNA: TGTGCCAGCAGCTCTAGTGGGACAGAAACAGATACGCAGTATTTT. This sequence encodes CASSSSGTETDTQYF.

The chain recombines TRBV28 with TRBJ1-2; no firm D call. V lost 8 bases and J 2 bases, leaving 12 bases between the germline ends. CDR1 and CDR2 from the germline V gene are MDHEN and SYDVKM. The CDR3 is 13 amino acids. CDR3 sequence (DNA): TGTGCCAGCGGCCCACCCGAAAACTATGGCTACACCTTC. It is translated as CASGPPENYGYTF.

The chain is built from TRBV4-3 and TRBJ1-4; 9 bases are a match to TRBD1. Trimming at V came to 1 base and at J to 8 bases, leaving 8 bases not matched to a gene. The CDR3 spans 16 residues. Germline V gene lookup returns CDR1 LGHNA and CDR2 YSLEER. The CDR3 nucleotides are TGCGCCAGCAGCCAAGGGCCTGGTACAGGGGGCGAAAAACTGTTTTTT. Amino acids: CASSQGPGTGGEKLFF.

This sequence joins TRBV5-1 and TRBJ1-2; 8 bases line up with TRBD1. Germline-derived CDR1 and CDR2 are SGHRS and YFSETQ. V lost 0 bases and J lost 8; bases outside the gene matches: 6. CDR3 size: 14 residues. Written as DNA, the CDR3 is TGCGCCAGCAGCTTGGATCAGGGGGCGCAGGGCTACACCTTC. This translates into CASSLDQGAQGYTF.

The chain combines TRBV10-3 with TRBJ2-5; 7 bases fit TRBD1. J was trimmed by 5 bases and V by 3 bases; bases with no gene match: 6. There are 14 residues in the CDR3. Germline CDR1 is ENHRY and CDR2 is SYGVKD. The CDR3 protein is CAISEPGQRETQYF. The CDR3 nucleotides are TGTGCCATCAGTGAACCGGGACAGCGGGAGACCCAGTACTTC.

The chain joins TRBV5-5 to TRBJ1-4, with a possible D match to TRBD1 (6 bases). Looked up from germline, CDR1 is SGHKS and CDR2 is YYEKEE (reference sequence). V lost 2 bases and J lost 4, with 12 bases in between. CDR3 length equals 15 residues. CDR3: CASSFNRAGNEKLFF. CDR3 bases: TGTGCCAGCAGCTTCAACAGGGCGGGTAATGAAAAACTGTTTTTT.

V is TRBV5-4 and J is TRBJ2-5; 11 nucleotides line up with TRBD2. The CDR3 sequence is 18 residues long. Trimming at V came to 2 bases and at J to 0 bases, leaving 9 bases not matched to a gene. Per the germline V gene, CDR1 is SGHNT and CDR2 is YYREEE (reference sequence). The CDR3: CASSFALAGGLYQETQYF. The CDR3 nucleotides read TGTGCCAGCAGCTTCGCCCTAGCGGGGGGCTTGTACCAAGAGACCCAGTACTTC. Full variable domain (rest looked up from reference TRBV5-4 and TRBJ2-5): ETGVTQSPTHLIKTRGQQVTLRCSSQSGHNTVSWYQQALGQGPQFIFQYYREEENGRGNFPPRFSGLQFPNYSSELNVNALELDDSALYLCASSFALAGGLYQETQYFGPGTRLLVL.

This clone was detected only a few times. The rearrangement joins TRBV7-3 to TRBJ2-1; 8 nucleotides match TRBD2. The CDR3 is 16 residues long. The junction had 7 bases not matched to a gene; V was cut back by 5 bases and J by 1 base. The germline V gene has CDR1 SGHTA and CDR2 FQGTGA. The CDR3 sequence is CASSAKRGKSYNEQFF. CDR3 nucleotide sequence: TGTGCCAGCAGCGCAAAGCGGGGGAAATCCTACAATGAGCAGTTCTTC.

The chain couples TRBV2 to TRBJ1-1; D call uncertain. Between the trimmed V and J ends, which lost 7 bases and 4 bases, there was a span of 10 bases. This CDR3 is 12 amino acids long. Germline CDR1 reads SNHLY; CDR2 reads FYNNEI. The DNA of the CDR3 is TGTGCCAGCATCGGGGTACTCACTGAAGCTTTCTTT. Protein product: CASIGVLTEAFF.

J is TRBJ2-7 and V is TRBV28; possibly TRBD2 for D (5 bases). V was shortened by 3 bases and J by 0 bases, with 12 bases between the two germline ends. Germline V gene data show CDR1 as MDHEN and CDR2 as SYDVKM. This CDR3 contains 15 residues. The CDR3 DNA follows: TGTGCCAGCAGTTTGGCGGGCGCGAGCTCCTACGAGCAGTACTTC. This encodes CASSLAGASSYEQYF.

The chain carries TRBV7-2 and TRBJ2-7; possibly TRBD2 for D (6 bases). V lost 1 base, J lost 7 bases, and 17 bases lay in between. The CDR3 runs 15 residues. Germline values: CDR1 SGHTA, CDR2 FQGNSA. CDR3: CASSLGGASVGEQYF. In DNA, the CDR3 is TGTGCCAGCAGCTTAGGCGGGGCCTCGGTGGGGGAGCAGTACTTC.

This clone was counted between two and nine times. The chain employs TRBV7-6 and TRBJ1-1; TRBD1 agrees at 7 bases. CDR1 is SGHVS and CDR2 is FNYEAQ in the germline V gene. Trimming removed 4 bases from V and 1 base from J; junction bases left unmatched: 3. There are 14 residues in the CDR3. CDR3 sequence (DNA): TGTGCCAGCAGCTGGGGACAGCCGAACACTGAAGCTTTCTTT. It is translated as CASSWGQPNTEAFF. The entire variable domain, with the rest obtained from reference TRBV7-6 and TRBJ1-1, is as follows: GAGVSQSPRYKVTKRGQDVALRCDPISGHVSLYWYRQALGQGPEFLTYFNYEAQQDKSGLPNDRFSAERPEGSISTLTIQRTEQRDSAMYRCASSWGQPNTEAFFGQGTRLTVV.